Each of the 25 T cell receptor beta chains below was sequenced from the same sample in a study of T cell changes during pregnancy in multiple sclerosis. The repertoire was sequenced with immunoSEQ multiplex PCR; TCRdb's copy has only in-frame clones and lacks some. The sample yields just under 70,000 clones, 75% to 95% seen once. The sequences come from peripheral blood, collected in the second trimester of pregnancy. These receptor sequences come from a female donor with multiple sclerosis, enrolled in a pregnancy study.

Only a few counts were recorded for this clone. V is TRBV9 and J is TRBJ1-1, with D maybe TRBD1 (5 bases). V was shortened by 3 bases and J by 1 base, with 13 bases between the two germline ends. There are 15 residues in the CDR3. Germline assignment: CDR1 SGDLS and CDR2 YYNGEE. CDR3 protein: CASSAPGGRNTEAFF. The CDR3 DNA follows: TGTGCCAGCAGCGCTCCCGGGGGGAGGAACACTGAAGCTTTCTTT. The whole variable domain, filled in from reference TRBV9 and TRBJ1-1, reads DSGVTQTPKHLITATGQRVTLRCSPRSGDLSVYWYQQSLDQGLQFLIQYYNGEERAKGNILERFSAQQFPDLHSELNLSSLELGDSALYFCASSAPGGRNTEAFFGQGTRLTVV.

The genes are TRBV4-2 and TRBJ2-7; TRBD2 agrees at 12 bases. The length of the CDR3 is 20 residues. V lost 0 bases to trimming and J lost 1 base; unmatched junction nucleotides: 13. Germline-derived CDR1 and CDR2 are LGHNA and YNFKEQ. CDR3 loop: CASSQDAISLTSGGSYEQYF. The CDR3 DNA reads TGTGCCAGCAGCCAAGATGCGATCTCTCTGACTAGCGGGGGTTCCTACGAGCAGTACTTC.

This sequence joins TRBV15 and TRBJ1-2, with D possibly TRBD1 on 6 matching bases. Germline V lookup: CDR1 LNHNV, CDR2 YYDKDF (reference sequence). Trimming took off 1 base at V and 7 bases at J, with 13 bases between the two ends. This CDR3 region has 14 residues. The CDR3 DNA follows: TGTGCCACCAGCAGAGTGAGGGGGGGCTCTGGCTACACCTTC. Its protein is CATSRVRGGSGYTF.

The J gene is TRBJ2-5, the V gene TRBV30, with a possible D match to TRBD2 (5 bases). With 0 bases removed from V and 2 bases from J, the gap between germline ends came to 19 bases. Germline CDR1 and CDR2: GTSNPN and SVGIG (reference sequence). There are 17 residues in the CDR3. The CDR3 region has the DNA TGTGCCTGGAGTGTACCCCCCGATAGAGCGGCTCAAGAGACCCAGTACTTC. Translation gives CAWSVPPDRAAQETQYF.

The chain couples TRBV7-6 to TRBJ2-3; TRBD2 aligns across 8 bases. Trimming at V came to 1 base and at J to 2 bases, leaving 2 bases not matched to a gene. The CDR3 sequence is 15 residues long. Germline V gene data show CDR1 as SGHVS and CDR2 as FNYEAQ. CDR3 sequence reads: CASSLVGGATDTQYF. The CDR3 DNA reads as TGTGCCAGCAGCTTAGTCGGGGGGGCCACAGATACGCAGTATTTT.

The chain is built from TRBV27 and TRBJ1-2, with D possibly being TRBD1 (5 bases). The germline V and J ends were trimmed by 7 bases and 8 bases, with 17 bases remaining between them. Germline-derived CDR1 and CDR2 are MNHEY and SMNVEV (reference sequence). The CDR3 loop spans 13 amino acids. The CDR3 loop is CASTSDSADGYTF. DNA of the CDR3: TGTGCCAGCACCAGCGACAGTGCGGACGGCTACACCTTC.

The chain carries TRBV7-9 and TRBJ1-6; tentative D call: TRBD1 (6 bases). Germline CDR1 is SEHNR and CDR2 is FQNEAQ (reference sequence). V was cut by 11 bases and J by 7 bases, with 12 bases left in between. This CDR3 contains 12 residues. CDR3 sequence: CAGGRANSPLHF. The CDR3 coding sequence is TGTGCCGGGGGCAGGGCCAATTCACCCCTCCACTTT.

This chain joins TRBV25-1 and TRBJ1-5; D not resolved. V gave up 0 bases and J gave up 3 bases, with 6 bases separating them. The V gene's germline CDR1 is MGHDK and CDR2 SYGVNS. This CDR3 is 14 amino acids long. CDR3 DNA: TGTGCCAGCAGTGAATACAGGTTCAATCAGCCCCAGCATTTT. As protein: CASSEYRFNQPQHF. The full variable domain, with the rest looked up from reference TRBV25-1 and TRBJ1-5, is EADIYQTPRYLVIGTGKKITLECSQTMGHDKMYWYQQDPGMELHLIHYSYGVNSTEKGDLSSESTVSRIRTEHFPLTLESARPSHTSQYLCASSEYRFNQPQHFGDGTRLSIL.

The CDR3 nucleotides read TGTGCCAGCAGTGGCGGGGGTAGCACAGATACGCAGTATTTT. This translates into CASSGGGSTDTQYF. The V gene is TRBV6-5, the J gene TRBJ2-3; 7 nucleotides align to TRBD2. The CDR3 is made up of 14 amino acids. V shed 5 bases and J 0 bases; nucleotides not matched to a gene: 2. From germline, CDR1 is MNHEY and CDR2 SVGAGI.

This chain uses TRBV27 with TRBJ2-3, with a weak D call TRBD2 (5 bases). The CDR3 runs to 14 residues. Germline loops: CDR1 MNHEY, CDR2 SMNVEV (reference sequence). Deletions cut 2 bases from V and 0 bases from J, with 6 bases between. Here the CDR3 reads CASSLSGSTDTQYF. Written as DNA, the CDR3 is TGTGCCAGCAGTTTAAGCGGTAGCACAGATACGCAGTATTTT.

The chain links TRBV21-1 to TRBJ1-2; TRBD1, the D gene given by the table, was not confirmed from the DNA. TRBV21-1 is marked as a pseudogene. This CDR3 has 14 amino acids. The chain's CDR3 is CASSYQGAGYGYTF. CDR3 nucleotides: TGTGCCAGCAGCTATCAGGGGGCTGGCTATGGCTACACCTTC.

The CDR3 nucleotides are TGTGCCTGGGGGTCGTTGGGCGTCTCGTATGGCTACACCTTC. Residues: CAWGSLGVSYGYTF. The V call is TRBV30, the J call TRBJ1-2; D unresolved. Deletions cut 5 bases from V and 5 bases from J, with 18 bases between. Germline-derived CDR1 and CDR2 are GTSNPN and SVGIG (reference sequence). This CDR3 has 14 amino acids. Together with reference TRBV30 and TRBJ1-2, the CDR3 gives the full variable domain: SQTIHQWPATLVQPVGSPLSLECTVEGTSNPNLYWYRQAAGRGLQLLFYSVGIGQISSEVPQNLSASRPQDRQFILSSKKLLLSDSGFYLCAWGSLGVSYGYTFGSGTRLTVV.

The chain carries TRBV11-2 and TRBJ2-1; perhaps TRBD2 as D (6 bases). This CDR3 comprises 15 residues. The V end lost 5 bases, the J end lost 10 bases, and 21 bases lay between the germline ends. Per germline, CDR1 SGHAT and CDR2 FQNNGV. CDR3 coding DNA: TGTGCCAGCAGCCCCGCCGCCTGGACTACTGGGGAGCAGTTCTTC. As protein: CASSPAAWTTGEQFF.

V gene TRBV7-2 combines with J gene TRBJ2-3; no definite D call. CDR3 length: 12 residues. The V gene's germline CDR1 is SGHTA and CDR2 FQGNSA. The V end lost 4 bases, the J end lost 3 bases, and 5 bases lay between the germline ends. The CDR3 DNA follows: TGTGCCAGCAGCTCACAGACAGATACGCAGTATTTT. It is translated as CASSSQTDTQYF.

This clone showed up just once. The genes are TRBV27 and TRBJ2-1, with D unresolved. V was shortened by 2 bases and J by 0 bases, with 14 bases between the two germline ends. Germline V gene data show CDR1 as MNHEY and CDR2 as SMNVEV (reference sequence). The CDR3 sequence is 17 residues long. The CDR3 nucleotides are TGTGCCAGCAGTTTAAACCCGCAGGCTATCTCCTACAATGAGCAGTTCTTC. This gives the protein CASSLNPQAISYNEQFF.

The chain combines TRBV11-2 with TRBJ1-2, with D tentatively TRBD1 (5 bases). The CDR3 loop spans 13 amino acids. CDR1 is SGHAT and CDR2 is FQNNGV in the germline V gene. V lost 5 bases to trimming and J lost 7 bases, with 14 bases between them. CDR3 protein: CASSPQGAGGYTF. The DNA of the CDR3 is TGTGCCAGCAGCCCTCAGGGAGCGGGTGGCTACACCTTC.

The V gene is TRBV7-2, the J gene TRBJ2-6; possible D gene TRBD2, 5 bases. CDR3 length: 17 amino acids. Germline CDR1 and CDR2: SGHTA and FQGNSA. Trimming stripped 1 base from V and 0 bases from J, with 10 bases between. The CDR3 sequence is CASSLVTGSSGANVLTF. The CDR3 DNA sequence: TGTGCCAGCAGCTTAGTAACGGGGAGCTCTGGGGCCAACGTCCTGACTTTC.

The V and J genes are TRBV5-1 and TRBJ2-7; possible D gene TRBD1, 6 bases. The V gene's germline CDR1 is SGHRS and CDR2 YFSETQ. The V end was cut by 0 bases, the J end by 3 bases, with 10 bases between. This CDR3 is 14 amino acids long. CDR3 sequence reads: CASSLDGGSYEQYF. CDR3 nucleotide sequence: TGCGCCAGCAGCTTGGATGGGGGCAGCTACGAGCAGTACTTC.

About this clone itself: A read error may account for a junction end that differs from germline. The chain links TRBV19 to TRBJ2-2; maybe TRBD2 (6 bases). Germline V CDR1 and CDR2: LNHDA, SQIVND (reference sequence). There are 15 residues in the CDR3. CDR3 sequence: CASSLDLGGTGELFF. CDR3 in DNA: TGTGCCAGTAGTCTAGACCTCGGGGGCACCGGGGAGCTGTTTTTT.

The chain carries TRBV19 and TRBJ1-4; D is ambiguous. V was clipped by 9 bases and J by 2 bases, with 10 bases between them. CDR3 length: 13 amino acids. The germline V gene has CDR1 LNHDA and CDR2 SQIVND (reference sequence). CDR3 coding DNA: TGTGCCAGCGGACTATGGACTAATGAAAAACTGTTTTTT. Translation gives CASGLWTNEKLFF.

This clone was recorded once. The chain combines TRBV4-3 with TRBJ1-6, with 7 nucleotides matching TRBD1. J gave up 9 bases and V 2 bases, and 1 base lay outside the gene matches. Germline-derived CDR1 and CDR2 are LGHNA and YSLEER. This CDR3 is built from 13 residues. Written as DNA, the CDR3 is TGCGCCAGCAGCCAACGACAGGGTTCACCCCTCCACTTT. It yields the protein CASSQRQGSPLHF.

The chain joins TRBV6-5 to TRBJ2-1, with 7 nucleotides matching TRBD2. Trimming took 11 bases from V and 7 from J; bases not matched to a gene: 11. The CDR3 totals 13 residues. Germline CDR1 is MNHEY and CDR2 is SVGAGI. CDR3 nucleotides: TGTGCCTCCCAACGCGGGGGAGGTAATGAGCAGTTCTTC. Amino acids: CASQRGGGNEQFF.

The genes are TRBV7-9 and TRBJ2-3, with 8 bases lining up with TRBD1. The CDR3 spans 15 residues. V shed 4 bases and J 3 bases; nucleotides not matched to a gene: 6. Germline CDR1 SEHNR, CDR2 FQNEAQ (reference sequence). The CDR3 is CASSYGQGNTDTQYF. The CDR3 coding sequence is TGTGCCAGCAGCTACGGACAGGGTAATACAGATACGCAGTATTTT.

V usage is TRBV13 and J usage is TRBJ2-7; 8 positions match TRBD1. This CDR3 spans 14 amino acids. Germline CDR1 is PRHDT and CDR2 is FYEKMQ (reference sequence). Germline trimming cut 5 bases from V and 3 bases from J; bases unmatched to any gene: 6. This chain's CDR3 is CASSGGQDRYEQYF. The CDR3 nucleotides are TGTGCCAGCAGCGGGGGACAGGACCGCTACGAGCAGTACTTC.

This chain joins TRBV30 and TRBJ2-2, with 8 bases matching TRBD2. The CDR3 runs 15 residues. CDR1 and CDR2 (germline): GTSNPN, SVGIG (reference sequence). The V segment lost 3 bases and the J segment 3 bases; nucleotides outside the gene matches: 6. CDR3 DNA sequence: TGTGCCTGGAGACGGGGGGGGGTGGACACCGGGGAGCTGTTTTTT. Translation: CAWRRGGVDTGELFF. The variable domain in full, with the rest retrieved from reference TRBV30 and TRBJ2-2, is SQTIHQWPATLVQPVGSPLSLECTVEGTSNPNLYWYRQAAGRGLQLLFYSVGIGQISSEVPQNLSASRPQDRQFILSSKKLLLSDSGFYLCAWRRGGVDTGELFFGEGSRLTVL.